The entry below gives a single T cell receptor beta chain sequence along with its context. Its antigen is still unknown. The source of the sample is a study of cytomegalovirus exposure and HLA in healthy donors. Broader study findings: Within a later analysis, the majority of CMV-associated TCR beta chains appeared HLA-restricted. The authors listed 150 to 200 TCR beta chains as cytomegalovirus-associated.

This CDR3 is built from 14 residues. V was trimmed by 6 bases and J by 0 bases, leaving 9 bases between them. CDR1 is MNHEY, CDR2 SMNVEV, per germline (reference sequence). Participants comprised healthy donors of bone marrow. The PCR employed 60 Vbeta primers together with 13 Jbeta primers. The data were produced by immunoSEQ multiplex PCR, yet TCRdb's version contains in-frame clones alone and is incomplete. The profile shows 60,000 to 70,000 clones, approximately 82% of them singletons. The sequence came from a woman in her 40s in good health and CMV-seropositive. The gene calls are TRBV27 and TRBJ2-1; D is uncertain. Sequencing was done on a sample of PBMCs. CDR3 in DNA: TGTGCCAGCAGCCAACGGAGCTCCTACAATGAGCAGTTCTTC. This sequence encodes CASSQRSSYNEQFF.